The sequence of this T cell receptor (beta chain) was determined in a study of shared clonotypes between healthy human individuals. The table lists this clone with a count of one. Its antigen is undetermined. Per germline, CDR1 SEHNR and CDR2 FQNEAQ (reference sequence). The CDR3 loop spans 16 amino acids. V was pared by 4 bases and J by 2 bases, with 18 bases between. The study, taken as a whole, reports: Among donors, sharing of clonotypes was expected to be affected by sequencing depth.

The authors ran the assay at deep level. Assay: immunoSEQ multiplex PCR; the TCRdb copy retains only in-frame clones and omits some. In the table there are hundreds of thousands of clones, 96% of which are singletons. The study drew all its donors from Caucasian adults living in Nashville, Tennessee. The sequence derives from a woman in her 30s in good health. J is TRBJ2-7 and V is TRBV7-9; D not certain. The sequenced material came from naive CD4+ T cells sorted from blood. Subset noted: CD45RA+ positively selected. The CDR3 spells CASSWVPGPSTYEQYF. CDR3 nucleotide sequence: TGTGCCAGCAGCTGGGTCCCGGGCCCTTCCACCTACGAGCAGTACTTC. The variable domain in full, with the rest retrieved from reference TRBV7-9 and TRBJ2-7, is DTGVSQNPRHKITKRGQNVTFRCDPISEHNRLYWYRQTLGQGPEFLTYFQNEAQLEKSRLLSDRFSAERPKGSFSTLEIQRTEQGDSAMYLCASSWVPGPSTYEQYFGPGTRLTVT.